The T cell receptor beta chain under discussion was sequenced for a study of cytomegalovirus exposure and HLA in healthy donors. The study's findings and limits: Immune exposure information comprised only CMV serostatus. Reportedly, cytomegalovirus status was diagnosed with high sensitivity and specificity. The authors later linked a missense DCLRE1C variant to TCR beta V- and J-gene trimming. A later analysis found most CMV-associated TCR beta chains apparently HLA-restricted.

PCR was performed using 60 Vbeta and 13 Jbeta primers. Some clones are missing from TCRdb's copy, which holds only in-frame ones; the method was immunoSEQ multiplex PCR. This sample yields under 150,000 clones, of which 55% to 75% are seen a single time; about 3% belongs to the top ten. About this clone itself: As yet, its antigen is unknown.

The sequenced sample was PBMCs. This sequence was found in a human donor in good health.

The CDR3 coding sequence is TGTGCCAGCAGTGAAGTCCTGGGCAGGCCGTACAATGAGCAGTTCTTC. This gives the protein CASSEVLGRPYNEQFF. The chain is built from TRBV6-1 and TRBJ2-1; D not resolved. Germline CDR1 reads MNHNS; CDR2 reads SASEGT. The CDR3 consists of 16 residues. V was trimmed by 1 base and J by 4 bases, leaving 14 bases between them.